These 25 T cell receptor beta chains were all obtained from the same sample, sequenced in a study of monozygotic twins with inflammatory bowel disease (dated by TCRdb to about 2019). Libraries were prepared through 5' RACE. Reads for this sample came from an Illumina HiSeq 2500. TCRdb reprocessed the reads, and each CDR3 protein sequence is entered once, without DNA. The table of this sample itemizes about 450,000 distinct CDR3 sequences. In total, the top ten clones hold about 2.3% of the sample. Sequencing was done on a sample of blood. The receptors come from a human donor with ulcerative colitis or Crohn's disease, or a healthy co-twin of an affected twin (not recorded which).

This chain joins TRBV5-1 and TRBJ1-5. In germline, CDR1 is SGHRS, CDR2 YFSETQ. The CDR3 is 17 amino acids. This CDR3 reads CASSLAPTGEANQPQHF. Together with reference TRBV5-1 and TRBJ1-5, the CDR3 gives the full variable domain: KAGVTQTPRYLIKTRGQQVTLSCSPISGHRSVSWYQQTPGQGLQFLFEYFSETQRNKGNFPGRFSGRQFSNSRSEMNVSTLELGDSALYLCASSLAPTGEANQPQHFGDGTRLSIL.

CDR3 protein: CASSLGGGRGEQFF. The V call is TRBV12-3 or TRBV12-4, the J call TRBJ2-1; lacking DNA, the TRBD2 call made by TCRdb goes unchecked. The CDR3 loop spans 14 amino acids.

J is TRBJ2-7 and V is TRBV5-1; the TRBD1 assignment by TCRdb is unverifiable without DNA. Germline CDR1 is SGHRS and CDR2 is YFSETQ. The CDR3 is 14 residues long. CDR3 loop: CASSFGTGSYEQYF. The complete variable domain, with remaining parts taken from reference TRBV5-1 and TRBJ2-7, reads KAGVTQTPRYLIKTRGQQVTLSCSPISGHRSVSWYQQTPGQGLQFLFEYFSETQRNKGNFPGRFSGRQFSNSRSEMNVSTLELGDSALYLCASSFGTGSYEQYFGPGTRLTVT.

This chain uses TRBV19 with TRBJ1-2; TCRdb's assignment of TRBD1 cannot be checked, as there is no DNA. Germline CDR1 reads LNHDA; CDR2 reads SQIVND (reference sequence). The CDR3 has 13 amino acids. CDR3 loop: CASSPGTFYGYTF.

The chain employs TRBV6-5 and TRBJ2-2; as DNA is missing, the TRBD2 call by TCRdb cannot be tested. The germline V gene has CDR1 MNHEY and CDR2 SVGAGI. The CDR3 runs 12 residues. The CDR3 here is CASSLLGGELFF.

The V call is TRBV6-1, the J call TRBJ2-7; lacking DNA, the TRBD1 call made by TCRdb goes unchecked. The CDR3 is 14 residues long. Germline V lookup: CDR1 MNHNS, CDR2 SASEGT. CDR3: CASKEMGQAYEQYF.

The CDR3 loop is CASSFGDTQYF. The chain links TRBV5-1 to TRBJ2-3. The CDR3 contains 11 residues. CDR1 is SGHRS and CDR2 is YFSETQ in the germline V gene. Full variable domain (outside the CDR3, taken from reference TRBV5-1 and TRBJ2-3): KAGVTQTPRYLIKTRGQQVTLSCSPISGHRSVSWYQQTPGQGLQFLFEYFSETQRNKGNFPGRFSGRQFSNSRSEMNVSTLELGDSALYLCASSFGDTQYFGPGTRLTVL.

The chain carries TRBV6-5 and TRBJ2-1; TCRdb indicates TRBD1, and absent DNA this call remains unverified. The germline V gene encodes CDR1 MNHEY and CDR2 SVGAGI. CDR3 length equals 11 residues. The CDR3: CASSIRDAQFF.

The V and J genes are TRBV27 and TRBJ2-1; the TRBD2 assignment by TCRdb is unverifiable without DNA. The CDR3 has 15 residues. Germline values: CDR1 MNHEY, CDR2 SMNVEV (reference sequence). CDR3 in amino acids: CATSLQPSGYNEQFF.

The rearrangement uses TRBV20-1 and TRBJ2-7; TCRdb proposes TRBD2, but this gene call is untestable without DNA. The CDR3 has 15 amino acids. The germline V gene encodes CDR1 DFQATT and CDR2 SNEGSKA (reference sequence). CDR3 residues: CSARLFSVNSYEQYF.

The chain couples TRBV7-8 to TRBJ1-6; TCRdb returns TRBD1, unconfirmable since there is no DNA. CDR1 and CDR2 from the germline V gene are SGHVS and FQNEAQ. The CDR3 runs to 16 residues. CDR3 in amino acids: CASSLVGTGGRSPLHF. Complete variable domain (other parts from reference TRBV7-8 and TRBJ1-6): GAGVSQSPRYKVAKRGQDVALRCDPISGHVSLFWYQQALGQGPEFLTYFQNEAQLDKSGLPSDRFFAERPEGSVSTLKIQRTQQEDSAVYLCASSLVGTGGRSPLHFGNGTRLTVT.

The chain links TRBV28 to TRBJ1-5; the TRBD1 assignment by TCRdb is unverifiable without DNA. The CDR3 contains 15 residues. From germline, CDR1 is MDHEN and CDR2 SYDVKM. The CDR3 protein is CASCLLGQGNQPQHF.

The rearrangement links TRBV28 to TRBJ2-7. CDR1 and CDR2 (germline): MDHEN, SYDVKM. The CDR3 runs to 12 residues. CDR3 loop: CASSPTNYEQYF.

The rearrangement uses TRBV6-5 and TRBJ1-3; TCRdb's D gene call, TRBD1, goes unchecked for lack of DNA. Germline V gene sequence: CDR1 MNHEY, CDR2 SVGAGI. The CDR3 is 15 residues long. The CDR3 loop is CASSYSGGTGNTIYF.

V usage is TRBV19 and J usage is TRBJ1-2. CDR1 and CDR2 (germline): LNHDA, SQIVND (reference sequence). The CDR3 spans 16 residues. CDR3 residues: CASSIIDSGFNYGYTF.

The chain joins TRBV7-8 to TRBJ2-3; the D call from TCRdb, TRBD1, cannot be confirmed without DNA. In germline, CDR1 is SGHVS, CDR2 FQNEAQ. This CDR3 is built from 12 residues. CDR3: CASTMGGDTQYF.

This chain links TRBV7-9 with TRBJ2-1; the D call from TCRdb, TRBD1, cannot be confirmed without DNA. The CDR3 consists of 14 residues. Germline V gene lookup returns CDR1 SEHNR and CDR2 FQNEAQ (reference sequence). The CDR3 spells CASSSPQGRDEQFF. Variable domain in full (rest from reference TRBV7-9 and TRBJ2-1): DTGVSQNPRHKITKRGQNVTFRCDPISEHNRLYWYRQTLGQGPEFLTYFQNEAQLEKSRLLSDRFSAERPKGSFSTLEIQRTEQGDSAMYLCASSSPQGRDEQFFGPGTRLTVL.

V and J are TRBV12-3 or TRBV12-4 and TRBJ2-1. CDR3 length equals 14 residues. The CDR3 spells CASSSLYEPDEQFF.

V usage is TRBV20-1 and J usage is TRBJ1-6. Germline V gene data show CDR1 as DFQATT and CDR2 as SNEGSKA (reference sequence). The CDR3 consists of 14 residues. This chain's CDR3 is CSASSRRENSPLHF.

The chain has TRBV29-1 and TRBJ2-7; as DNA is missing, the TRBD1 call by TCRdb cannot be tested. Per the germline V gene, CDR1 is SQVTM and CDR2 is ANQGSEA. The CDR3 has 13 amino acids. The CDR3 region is CSVESTGSYEQYF.

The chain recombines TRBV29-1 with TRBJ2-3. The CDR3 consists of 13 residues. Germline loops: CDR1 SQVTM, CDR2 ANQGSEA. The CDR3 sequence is CSALGYSTDTQYF.

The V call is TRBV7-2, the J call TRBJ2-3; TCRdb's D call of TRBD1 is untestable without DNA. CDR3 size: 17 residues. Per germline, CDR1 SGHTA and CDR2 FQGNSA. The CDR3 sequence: CASSLAVARGSTDTQYF.

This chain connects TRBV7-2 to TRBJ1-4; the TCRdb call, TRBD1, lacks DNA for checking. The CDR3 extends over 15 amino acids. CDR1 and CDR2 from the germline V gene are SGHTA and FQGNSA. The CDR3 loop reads CASSRSGTGNEKLFF.

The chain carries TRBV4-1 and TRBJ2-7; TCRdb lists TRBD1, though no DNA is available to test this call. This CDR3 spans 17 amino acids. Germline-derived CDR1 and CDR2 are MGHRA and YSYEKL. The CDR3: CASSQEPLGGQAYEQYF.

The CDR3 region is CASSQQAAQETQYF. The V and J genes are TRBV5-1 and TRBJ2-5. From germline, CDR1 is SGHRS and CDR2 YFSETQ. There are 14 residues in the CDR3.